This record concerns one T cell receptor beta chain sequence. Only a few counts were recorded for this clonotype. The antigen it recognizes is unknown. Base qualities are missing; no much larger clone stands one base away. V gives up 6 bases and J gives up 4 bases, and the segment between their germline ends measures 27 bases. The CDR1 and CDR2 encoded by the germline V gene are MNHNS and SASEGT. The CDR3 spans 18 residues, from the cysteine through the phenylalanine. CDR3 DNA is the only sequence kept; it has 54 bases, read in frame from the first base. This specimen comes from a study of blood T cells in healthy people across ages (dated by TCRdb to 2015 to 2017). The study in broad terms: Template switching captured roughly one uniquely barcoded TCR beta cDNA molecule per two T cells in model experiments. Using deep sequencing normalized with unique cDNA molecular identifiers, the study measured how TCR beta repertoire diversity changes with age. The donors were divided into four age groups: young (average roughly 17 years), middle-aged (approximately 41), aged (about 61) and long-lived (82). Donors of different ages were randomly distributed across sequencing lanes to avoid experimental bias. Using the same blood draw, the study looked at two additional independent replicas of 1 million unique cDNA reads for two donors, one aged 18 to 30 and the other aged 80 or older. Points the paper makes about the study in general: Compared with the aged group, more naive CD4+ T cells, fewer expanded clones and increased TCR diversity were shown by the long-lived group, suggesting age selection. Bulk unsorted PBMC profiling prevented conclusive comparison of naive and antigen-experienced compartments. The CMV infection status of donors was not known, potentially confounding age-related changes in expanded clonotypes. As age increased, observed TCR beta diversity per million T cells dropped in a roughly linear way, and a significant reduction was already evident by age about 40. Estimates of total diversity from one million sequenced T cells were regarded as lower bounds and underestimates. Observed TCR beta diversity correlated strongly with the percentage of naive T cells measured by flow cytometry.

Donors were around 37 systemically healthy Caucasian individuals from Russia aged roughly 6 to 90 years. Each donor gave 9.5 to 10 milliliters of peripheral blood, drawn into EDTA-treated Vacutainer tubes. Ficoll-Paque density-gradient centrifugation was used to isolate PBMCs, with at least 6 million per sample. Trizol reagent was used to extract total RNA from the PBMCs, yielding at least 5.5 micrograms per sample. The percentages of naive CD45RAhigh/CD27high T cells were determined by flow cytometry on a PBMC aliquot from every donor. The library was obtained by 5' RACE. TCRdb lists the instrument as Illumina HiSeq 2500. A second PCR of about 6 to 11 cycles was run with a J-beta primer mix and a sample-barcoded 5' primer. Each TCR beta cDNA molecule received a unique molecular identifier from a template-switch 5' adaptor carrying 12 random nucleotides. Each sample yielded at least 3 million CDR3-containing paired-end reads. The Mint cDNA synthesis kit, primed by a TRBC-specific oligonucleotide, was used to synthesize first-strand cDNA from all RNA. After uracil-DNA glycosylase treatment, a first 18-cycle PCR used universal primers M1SS and BC2_uni_R on all cDNA. Per the authors' processing: Normalization of each sample was performed by random selection of 1 million high-quality reads, each carrying a distinct molecular identifier. Reads with shared molecular identifiers were discarded instead of being binned into consensus sequences. CDR3 identification, clonotype clustering and error correction used MiTCR with a Q25 quality threshold and the strictest error-elimination algorithm. Lower-bound total TCR beta diversity was estimated with a nonparametric unseen species model using Euler transformation. TCRdb applied fastp at Q25 and MiXCR to the public reads, then kept only in-frame beta chains. Rows merge per CDR3 protein into single entries with the most common DNA and genes. The V and J calls were not made by the authors but by TCRdb's processing. This sample is represented by 650,000 to 800,000 distinct CDR3 sequences; approximately 44% of them were singletons. Under 20% of the sample rests with the top ten.

The receptor's source is a man aged 55 to 70 in good health. The chain joins TRBV6-1 to TRBJ1-2, with the D segment identity uncertain. Sequencing was performed on blood. The CDR3 protein is CASRLAGGGIKSGYGYTF. The nucleotide sequence is TGTGCCAGCAGATTGGCGGGTGGAGGCATAAAAAGCGGCTATGGCTACACCTTC.